These 10 T cell receptor beta chains were all obtained from the same sample, sequenced in a study of persistence of HIV-infected CD4 T cells (dated by TCRdb to the early 2020s). The immunoSEQ hsTCRB assay version 4, run in survey mode, was used to sequence TCRbeta repertoires from genomic DNA. TCRdb carries this immuneACCESS record with in-frame sequences only. Its versions omit some clonotypes, under half of them owing to an unresolved V gene in the studies checked, with the rest unexplained. This sample comprises tens of thousands of clones, about 88% of them detected only once. The ten largest clonotypes hold around 0.48% of the sample. Their antigen targets remain unknown. In light of the paper, this sample's treatment or condition label describes: suppressive antiretroviral therapy. Cells were stimulated with anti-CD3/anti-CD28 magnetic beads as a nonspecific positive control representing the CD4+ T cell repertoire. CD4+ T cells that responded were sorted based on upregulation of both CD40 ligand and CD69.

Sequenced material: CD4+ T cells sorted from PBMCs after approximately 20-hour stimulation, taken from a patient who received antiretroviral therapy. What the cell subset or site label conveys for this sample: CD40L+CD69+ CD4 T cells responding to anti-CD3/anti-CD28 beads, representing the overall repertoire. All receptors derive from an adult woman with HIV who was CMV-seropositive.

The J gene is TRBJ1-2, the V gene TRBV3-1 (or the pseudogene TRBV3-2), with 7 bases that match TRBD1. Losses at the gene ends were 9 bases for V and 4 bases for J; bases not matched to a gene: 5. Germline values: CDR1 LGHDT, CDR2 YNNKEL (reference sequence). This CDR3 comprises 12 residues. CDR3 sequence: CASKRQGYGYTF. The DNA of the CDR3 is TGTGCCAGTAAAAGACAGGGCTATGGCTACACCTTC.

The DNA of the CDR3 is TGTGCCAGCAGCCAAGGGACAGTCTCCTTCTATGGCTACACCTTC. Amino acid sequence: CASSQGTVSFYGYTF. The chain has TRBV3-1 (or the pseudogene TRBV3-2) and TRBJ1-2; a possible D gene is TRBD1 (6 bases). Trimming removed 1 base at V and 4 bases at J, with 13 bases between. The CDR3 is 15 amino acids. Germline CDR1 and CDR2: LGHDT and YNNKEL (reference sequence).

This chain connects TRBV5-6 to TRBJ2-4; D is possibly TRBD1 (5 bases). CDR3 length: 14 amino acids. Germline V lookup: CDR1 SGHDT, CDR2 YYEEEE. Trimming stripped 1 base from V and 0 bases from J, with 5 bases between. CDR3 sequence: CASSLRGAKNIQYF. The CDR3 DNA follows: TGTGCCAGCAGCTTGAGGGGAGCCAAAAACATTCAGTACTTC.

V is TRBV5-4 and J is TRBJ2-1; possibly TRBD1 or TRBD2 for D (5 bases each). V was pared by 4 bases and J by 9 bases, with 23 bases between. The CDR3 runs to 16 residues. Germline-derived CDR1 and CDR2 are SGHNT and YYREEE (reference sequence). The CDR3 nucleotides are TGTGCCAGCAGCGTTTCACGGGACCCCTCTCAGGGTGAGCAGTTCTTC. It specifies CASSVSRDPSQGEQFF.

The chain employs TRBV19 and TRBJ2-5; D may match TRBD1 or TRBD2 (5 bases each). The CDR3 has 14 residues. Germline V gene sequence: CDR1 LNHDA, CDR2 SQIVND (reference sequence). Between the trimmed V and J ends, which lost 4 bases and 5 bases, there was a span of 14 bases. The CDR3 nucleotides read TGTGCCAGTAGTACTCCGGGACGAGGGGAGACCCAGTACTTC. Translating it yields CASSTPGRGETQYF.

The gene calls are TRBV7-3 and TRBJ1-1; no firm D call. V lost 1 base, J lost 5 bases, and 8 bases lay in between. This CDR3 has 13 amino acids. Germline lookup yields CDR1 SGHTA and CDR2 FQGTGA. This CDR3 reads CASSLSLITEAFF. Written as DNA, the CDR3 is TGTGCCAGCAGCTTAAGCCTAATTACTGAAGCTTTCTTT.

The V and J genes are TRBV7-2 and TRBJ2-7; no clear D gene. With 1 base removed from V and 2 bases from J, the gap between germline ends came to 9 bases. Germline-derived CDR1 and CDR2 are SGHTA and FQGNSA. There are 14 residues in the CDR3. Here the CDR3 DNA reads TGTGCCAGCAGCTTAGGGGCCTTTCCCTACGAGCAGTACGTC. Its translation is CASSLGAFPYEQYV.

The V and J genes are TRBV29-1 and TRBJ1-2; TRBD1 matches 7 bases. Germline CDR1 and CDR2: SQVTM and ANQGSEA. The CDR3 spans 15 residues. Germline trimming cut 4 bases from V and 2 bases from J; bases unmatched to any gene: 10. CDR3 amino acids: CSVVRSLTGNYGYTF. The CDR3 DNA reads as TGCAGCGTTGTTAGGAGTTTGACAGGGAACTATGGCTACACCTTC.

Remarks on this clone: The sample carries other DNA sequences with the same CDR3. The CDR3 nucleotides read TGCAGTGCTACGCCTAACTATGGCTACACCTTC. It yields the protein CSATPNYGYTF. The chain uses TRBV20-1 and TRBJ1-2; D remains unclear. The V and J ends lost 4 bases and 0 bases respectively, with 3 bases between them. This CDR3 is built from 11 residues. CDR1 and CDR2 from the germline V gene are DFQATT and SNEGSKA (reference sequence).

CDR3 sequence (DNA): TGTGCCAGCAGTCGCACAGGGGGTGCCGGGGAGCTGTTTTTT. Its protein product is CASSRTGGAGELFF. This chain joins TRBV6-5 and TRBJ2-2; 8 positions match TRBD1. J was trimmed by 6 bases and V by 5 bases; bases with no gene match: 5. The CDR3 is made up of 14 amino acids. Germline V gene data show CDR1 as MNHEY and CDR2 as SVGAGI.